The rows below give T cell receptor beta chains drawn from one sample of a study of blood T cell repertoires in COVID-19. TCRdb's table, derived via immunoSEQ multiplex PCR, lists solely in-frame clones and lacks some. The table has 150,000 to 200,000 clones, approximately 90% seen once. The sequenced sample consisted of peripheral blood. The origin of the receptors is a young man with COVID-19, enrolled during active disease. Each CDR3 is given with its conserved first and last residue. Fields, in order: CDR3 protein, CDR3 DNA, J gene, clone size, V gene, D gene. D genes are given only for firm matches. The listing skips clone size in some rows; elsewhere it reads once, few, many or a size class.

cdr3_aa: CASSQGKGASGSTDTQYF
cdr3_nt: TGTGCCAGCAGCCAAGGCAAGGGGGCTAGCGGGAGCACAGATACGCAGTATTTT
j_call: TRBJ2-3
clone_size: NA
v_call: TRBV14
d_call: NA

cdr3_aa: CASSLAGTSEKLFF
cdr3_nt: TGTGCCAGCAGTTTAGCAGGGACTAGTGAAAAACTGTTTTTT
j_call: TRBJ1-4
clone_size: NA
v_call: TRBV28
d_call: NA

cdr3_aa: CASSFRPSGQGYFEQYF
cdr3_nt: TGTGCCAGCAGCTTTAGACCCTCGGGACAGGGTTATTTCGAGCAGTACTTC
j_call: TRBJ2-7
clone_size: NA
v_call: TRBV5-5
d_call: TRBD1

cdr3_aa: CASSYRGTGELFF
cdr3_nt: TGTGCCAGCAGTTACAGGGGTACCGGGGAGCTGTTTTTT
j_call: TRBJ2-2
clone_size: NA
v_call: TRBV6-2/TRBV6-3
d_call: NA

cdr3_aa: CASSYGLGWEAFF
cdr3_nt: TGTGCCAGCAGCTATGGGCTGGGCTGGGAAGCTTTCTTT
j_call: TRBJ1-1
clone_size: NA
v_call: TRBV6-5
d_call: NA

cdr3_aa: CASSPRSPNEQFF
cdr3_nt: TGCGCCAGCAGCCCTAGATCCCCCAATGAGCAGTTCTTC
j_call: TRBJ2-1
clone_size: once
v_call: TRBV4-3
d_call: NA

cdr3_aa: CASSFAQWRQNTEAFF
cdr3_nt: TGTGCCAGTAGTTTCGCTCAGTGGCGGCAAAACACTGAAGCTTTCTTT
j_call: TRBJ1-1
clone_size: NA
v_call: TRBV19
d_call: NA

cdr3_aa: CAISESGYYGYTF
cdr3_nt: TGTGCCATCAGTGAGTCCGGTTACTATGGCTACACCTTC
j_call: TRBJ1-2
clone_size: NA
v_call: TRBV10-3
d_call: NA

cdr3_aa: CASRSGGAASGELFF
cdr3_nt: TGTGCCAGCCGATCCGGGGGGGCGGCTTCCGGGGAGCTGTTTTTT
j_call: TRBJ2-2
clone_size: NA
v_call: TRBV28
d_call: TRBD2

cdr3_aa: CASSLVQGASEAFF
cdr3_nt: TGCGCCAGCAGCTTGGTACAGGGGGCCTCTGAAGCTTTCTTT
j_call: TRBJ1-1
clone_size: NA
v_call: TRBV5-1
d_call: TRBD1

cdr3_aa: CASSLGRGGQGVSGEQYF
cdr3_nt: TGTGCCAGCAGCTTAGGAAGGGGTGGACAGGGGGTATCTGGCGAGCAGTACTTC
j_call: TRBJ2-7
clone_size: once
v_call: TRBV7-3
d_call: TRBD1

cdr3_aa: CASSLGRAGGGTDTQYF
cdr3_nt: TGTGCCAGCAGCTTAGGCCGGGCAGGGGGTGGCACAGATACGCAGTATTTT
j_call: TRBJ2-3
clone_size: NA
v_call: TRBV13
d_call: TRBD1

cdr3_aa: CATSSGTGVINYGYTF
cdr3_nt: TGTGCCACCAGCAGCGGGACAGGGGTCATTAACTATGGCTACACCTTC
j_call: TRBJ1-2
clone_size: NA
v_call: TRBV15
d_call: TRBD1

cdr3_aa: CASSSDRPSYNSPLHF
cdr3_nt: TGTGCCAGCAGTTCGGACAGGCCTTCCTATAATTCACCCCTCCACTTT
j_call: TRBJ1-6
clone_size: NA
v_call: TRBV27
d_call: TRBD1

cdr3_aa: CASTMAGTSYEQYF
cdr3_nt: TGTGCCAGCACCATGGCAGGGACTAGCTACGAGCAGTACTTC
j_call: TRBJ2-7
clone_size: NA
v_call: TRBV28
d_call: TRBD2

cdr3_aa: CASSEEGGESGNTIYF
cdr3_nt: TGTGCCAGCAGTGAGGAGGGAGGAGAGAGTGGAAACACCATATATTTT
j_call: TRBJ1-3
clone_size: NA
v_call: TRBV2
d_call: NA

cdr3_aa: CASSLGGAGNQPQHF
cdr3_nt: TGTGCCAGCAGCTTAGGGGGAGCGGGCAATCAGCCCCAGCATTTT
j_call: TRBJ1-5
clone_size: NA
v_call: TRBV7-8
d_call: NA

cdr3_aa: CARTIATGTPDPPYNSPLHF
cdr3_nt: TGCGCCAGGACAATTGCAACCGGGACACCAGATCCCCCGTATAATTCACCCCTCCACTTT
j_call: TRBJ1-6
clone_size: NA
v_call: TRBV5-1
d_call: NA

cdr3_aa: CASSLGGDRGYTIYF
cdr3_nt: TGTGCCAGCAGCTTGGGGGGCGACAGGGGATACACCATATATTTT
j_call: TRBJ1-3
clone_size: NA
v_call: TRBV5-4
d_call: TRBD1

cdr3_aa: CASSLGQGATEAFF
cdr3_nt: TGTGCCAGCAGTTTGGGACAGGGGGCCACTGAAGCTTTCTTT
j_call: TRBJ1-1
clone_size: NA
v_call: TRBV28
d_call: TRBD1

cdr3_aa: CASSSTGGSGANVLTF
cdr3_nt: TGTGCCAGCAGTTCGACAGGGGGCTCTGGGGCCAACGTCCTGACTTTC
j_call: TRBJ2-6
clone_size: NA
v_call: TRBV28
d_call: TRBD1

cdr3_aa: CASSQINQDTDTQYF
cdr3_nt: TGTGCCAGCAGCCAAATCAACCAGGATACAGATACGCAGTATTTT
j_call: TRBJ2-3
clone_size: NA
v_call: TRBV14
d_call: NA

cdr3_aa: CASSYSRAGGSNEQFF
cdr3_nt: TGTGCCAGCAGTTACTCGCGGGCGGGAGGGAGCAATGAGCAGTTCTTC
j_call: TRBJ2-1
clone_size: NA
v_call: TRBV6-5
d_call: TRBD2

cdr3_aa: CASSVAELQGYEQYF
cdr3_nt: TGTGCCAGCAGCGTAGCGGAGCTACAGGGCTACGAGCAGTACTTC
j_call: TRBJ2-7
clone_size: NA
v_call: TRBV9
d_call: NA

cdr3_aa: CASSPLMGGITNYGYTF
cdr3_nt: TGTGCCAGCAGTCCGTTAATGGGGGGGATTACTAACTATGGCTACACCTTC
j_call: TRBJ1-2
clone_size: NA
v_call: TRBV27
d_call: NA

cdr3_aa: CASSLGTGANYGYTF
cdr3_nt: TGTGCCAGCAGCCTCGGGACAGGAGCTAACTATGGCTACACCTTC
j_call: TRBJ1-2
clone_size: NA
v_call: TRBV6-5
d_call: TRBD1

cdr3_aa: CASSQGARPYGYTF
cdr3_nt: TGTGCCAGCAGCCAGGGCGCCAGGCCCTATGGCTACACCTTC
j_call: TRBJ1-2
clone_size: NA
v_call: TRBV14
d_call: NA

cdr3_aa: CASSEQGCYEQYF
cdr3_nt: TGCGCCAGCAGTGAACAGGGATGTTACGAGCAGTACTTC
j_call: TRBJ2-7
clone_size: NA
v_call: TRBV10-1
d_call: NA

cdr3_aa: CAWSGARGILLGQPQHF
cdr3_nt: TGTGCCTGGAGTGGCGCGCGGGGCATTTTATTGGGTCAGCCCCAGCATTTT
j_call: TRBJ1-5
clone_size: NA
v_call: TRBV30
d_call: NA

cdr3_aa: CASSPAPAGTYNEQFF
cdr3_nt: TGTGCCAGTAGTCCAGCCCCGGCGGGGACCTACAATGAGCAGTTCTTC
j_call: TRBJ2-1
clone_size: NA
v_call: TRBV19
d_call: NA

cdr3_aa: CASGLTTGAVAAGGYTF
cdr3_nt: TGTGCTAGTGGTTTGACTACAGGGGCGGTGGCTGCGGGTGGCTACACCTTC
j_call: TRBJ1-2
clone_size: NA
v_call: TRBV12-5
d_call: TRBD1

cdr3_aa: CASRIDSSSYNEQFF
cdr3_nt: TGCGCCAGCAGGATCGACAGCAGCTCCTACAATGAGCAGTTCTTC
j_call: TRBJ2-1
clone_size: NA
v_call: TRBV5-1
d_call: NA

cdr3_aa: CASSQVSSGYTF
cdr3_nt: TGTGCCAGCAGCCAAGTCTCCTCTGGCTACACCTTC
j_call: TRBJ1-2
clone_size: NA
v_call: TRBV14
d_call: NA

cdr3_aa: CASSPPGFRGVDEQYF
cdr3_nt: TGTGCCAGCAGCCCCCCGGGTTTCAGGGGGGTGGACGAGCAGTACTTC
j_call: TRBJ2-7
clone_size: NA
v_call: TRBV14
d_call: NA

cdr3_aa: CASNRQGGSNTGELFF
cdr3_nt: TGTGCCAGCAACCGACAGGGGGGCTCGAACACCGGGGAGCTGTTTTTT
j_call: TRBJ2-2
clone_size: NA
v_call: TRBV5-6
d_call: TRBD1

cdr3_aa: CASSLGGQGGTDTQYF
cdr3_nt: TGTGCCAGCAGCTTGGGGGGCCAGGGGGGCACAGATACGCAGTATTTT
j_call: TRBJ2-3
clone_size: NA
v_call: TRBV5-4
d_call: TRBD1

cdr3_aa: CASRSYTGDYGYTF
cdr3_nt: TGTGCCAGCAGATCATACACAGGGGACTATGGCTACACCTTC
j_call: TRBJ1-2
clone_size: NA
v_call: TRBV28
d_call: TRBD1

cdr3_aa: CASSSSGVSEKLFF
cdr3_nt: TGTGCCAGCAGTTCTTCAGGGGTGTCTGAAAAACTGTTTTTT
j_call: TRBJ1-4
clone_size: NA
v_call: TRBV28
d_call: NA

cdr3_aa: CASSLLTGVGQPQHF
cdr3_nt: TGTGCCAGCAGTTTGCTGACAGGGGTCGGTCAGCCCCAGCATTTT
j_call: TRBJ1-5
clone_size: NA
v_call: TRBV27
d_call: TRBD1

cdr3_aa: CASSRGTGGHEKLFF
cdr3_nt: TGCGCCAGCAGCCGTGGGACAGGGGGCCACGAAAAACTGTTTTTT
j_call: TRBJ1-4
clone_size: NA
v_call: TRBV5-1
d_call: TRBD1

cdr3_aa: CASSDGQGRRQPQHF
cdr3_nt: TGTGCCAGCAGTGACGGACAGGGGAGGCGACAGCCCCAGCATTTT
j_call: TRBJ1-5
clone_size: NA
v_call: TRBV2
d_call: TRBD1

cdr3_aa: CASSLGQANSYEQYF
cdr3_nt: TGTGCCAGCTCACTGGGACAGGCAAACTCCTACGAGCAGTACTTC
j_call: TRBJ2-7
clone_size: NA
v_call: TRBV18
d_call: TRBD1

cdr3_aa: CASSYGHEQYF
cdr3_nt: TGTGCCAGCAGTTATGGCCACGAGCAGTACTTC
j_call: TRBJ2-7
clone_size: once
v_call: TRBV6-6
d_call: NA

cdr3_aa: CASSLGRAVDGYTF
cdr3_nt: TGTGCCAGCAGCTTGGGGCGGGCTGTGGATGGCTACACCTTC
j_call: TRBJ1-2
clone_size: NA
v_call: TRBV5-4
d_call: NA

cdr3_aa: CASSLAGRYGYTF
cdr3_nt: TGTGCCAGCAGCTTAGCCGGTAGATATGGCTACACCTTC
j_call: TRBJ1-2
clone_size: NA
v_call: TRBV7-2
d_call: NA

cdr3_aa: CASSAELAFYNEQFF
cdr3_nt: TGTGCCAGCAGCGCCGAACTAGCTTTCTACAATGAGCAGTTCTTC
j_call: TRBJ2-1
clone_size: NA
v_call: TRBV9
d_call: NA

cdr3_aa: CASSEGTPSLNQPQHF
cdr3_nt: TGTGCCAGCAGTGAAGGGACACCGTCCCTAAATCAGCCCCAGCATTTT
j_call: TRBJ1-5
clone_size: NA
v_call: TRBV2
d_call: NA

cdr3_aa: CASSPPGQIMNTEAFF
cdr3_nt: TGTGCCAGCAGCCCCCCGGGACAAATCATGAACACTGAAGCTTTCTTT
j_call: TRBJ1-1
clone_size: NA
v_call: TRBV5-4
d_call: NA

cdr3_aa: CASSSVPNTEAFF
cdr3_nt: TGTGCCAGCAGTTCGGTTCCGAACACTGAAGCTTTCTTT
j_call: TRBJ1-1
clone_size: few
v_call: TRBV6-5
d_call: NA

cdr3_aa: CASSNRGRDTQYF
cdr3_nt: TGTGCCAGCTCCAACAGGGGGAGAGATACGCAGTATTTT
j_call: TRBJ2-3
clone_size: NA
v_call: TRBV19
d_call: TRBD1

cdr3_aa: CASSEGQGLRSNQPQHF
cdr3_nt: TGTGCCAGCAGTGAAGGACAGGGTTTGAGGAGCAATCAGCCCCAGCATTTT
j_call: TRBJ1-5
clone_size: NA
v_call: TRBV2
d_call: TRBD1

cdr3_aa: CASSIMPGDTQYF
cdr3_nt: TGTGCCAGTAGTATAATGCCAGGAGATACGCAGTATTTT
j_call: TRBJ2-3
clone_size: few
v_call: TRBV19
d_call: NA

cdr3_aa: CASSRQGYSGNTIYF
cdr3_nt: TGTGCCAGCAGCCGACAGGGGTACTCTGGAAACACCATATATTTT
j_call: TRBJ1-3
clone_size: NA
v_call: TRBV9
d_call: TRBD1